This T cell receptor beta chain was identified during a study of OX40 agonist ivuxolimab in advanced cancers. About the study: The treatment was a fully human IgG2 OX40 agonist, ivuxolimab. Three patients, one with hepatocellular carcinoma and two with cutaneous melanoma, responded partially.

TCRdb's copy holds only in-frame clones and misses some; the assay was immunoSEQ multiplex PCR. This table holds fewer than 55,000 clones, about 81% found once. Turning to this clone: The antigen is not known.

Study conclusions and caveats: At 0.1 to 3.0 mg/kg, CD4+ and CD8+ blood T cells expanded clonally by week 6. Mean expanded clone counts were higher in CD8+ than CD4+ T cells.

This CDR3 is 13 amino acids long. With 5 bases removed from V and 10 bases from J, the gap between germline ends came to 18 bases. Germline CDR1 SGHAT, CDR2 FQDESV (reference sequence). The TCR originated in an adult with an advanced solid tumor such as melanoma, head and neck, liver or kidney cancer. V and J are TRBV11-1 and TRBJ2-7; D may be TRBD1 (5 bases). The source was CD4+ or CD8+ T cells sorted from blood, collected in a trial of the OX40 agonist ivuxolimab. As DNA, the CDR3 is TGTGCCAGCAGCCACGACAGCCAGTCGGAACAGTACTTC. It is translated as CASSHDSQSEQYF.